Below are 25 T cell receptor beta chains sequenced from a single sample in a study of neoadjuvant anti-PD-1 for oral cavity cancer. The method was immunoSEQ multiplex PCR; TCRdb's version includes in-frame clones alone and lacks a portion of them. This repertoire shows some 66,000 clones, around 80% found once; its top ten account for 3% to 3.5%. The sample was PBMCs, taken before nivolumab (anti-PD-1) treatment. These TCRs come from a person aged 40 to 85 with oral cavity squamous cell carcinoma.

This clone was recorded once. The V call is TRBV5-1, the J call TRBJ2-2; D remains ambiguous. V was trimmed by 0 bases and J by 2 bases, leaving 2 bases between them. The length of the CDR3 is 13 residues. Germline assignment: CDR1 SGHRS and CDR2 YFSETQ. The chain's CDR3 is CASSLANTGELFF. CDR3 in DNA: TGCGCCAGCAGCTTGGCTAACACCGGGGAGCTGTTTTTT.

This clone appeared a few times. The rearrangement links TRBV4-1 to TRBJ2-1, with TRBD2 matching over 7 bases. CDR3 length: 15 residues. The junction had 11 bases not matched to a gene; V was cut back by 3 bases and J by 9 bases. From germline, CDR1 is MGHRA and CDR2 YSYEKL. CDR3 bases: TGCGCCAGCAGCCAGGCGGACCGGGAGGTTGGTGAGCAGTTCTTC. Translation: CASSQADREVGEQFF.

V is TRBV27 and J is TRBJ2-5, with 11 nucleotides matching TRBD2. Trimming at V came to 5 bases and at J to 4 bases, leaving 12 bases not matched to a gene. CDR1 is MNHEY and CDR2 is SMNVEV in the germline V gene (reference sequence). The CDR3 contains 17 residues. The CDR3 nucleotides are TGTGCCAGCAGTCCAATACAAGGGACTAGCGGAAGAGAGACCCAGTACTTC. Translation: CASSPIQGTSGRETQYF.

This rearrangement joins TRBV11-1 to TRBJ2-3; 10 bases match TRBD2. V lost 8 bases and J lost 0; bases outside the gene matches: 8. In germline, CDR1 is SGHAT, CDR2 FQDESV (reference sequence). The CDR3 has 16 amino acids. The CDR3 protein is CASSPRLAGSTDTQYF. CDR3 bases: TGTGCCAGCTCCCCCCGACTAGCGGGTAGCACAGATACGCAGTATTTT.

Here the CDR3 reads CASSLFSTSGDTQYF. DNA of the CDR3: TGTGCCAGCAGCTTGTTTTCTACCTCGGGTGATACGCAGTATTTT. This sequence joins TRBV5-6 and TRBJ2-3; D not resolved. Trimming shortened V by 1 base and J by 6 bases, and 15 bases separated the two germline ends. Germline V gene lookup returns CDR1 SGHDT and CDR2 YYEEEE. The CDR3 consists of 15 residues.

This clone showed up just a few times. CDR3 nucleotides: TGTGCCAGCAGCTTGTCCGGAACCTACGAGCAGTACTTC. It is translated as CASSLSGTYEQYF. The gene calls are TRBV7-9 and TRBJ2-7; D uncertain. Germline V gives CDR1 SEHNR, CDR2 FQNEAQ (reference sequence). V was trimmed by 3 bases and J by 2 bases, leaving 8 bases between them. The CDR3 has 13 residues.

This chain connects TRBV10-3 to TRBJ1-5; 9 nucleotides match TRBD1. The V gene's germline CDR1 is ENHRY and CDR2 SYGVKD. The CDR3 runs 17 residues. The J segment lost 3 bases and the V segment lost 2 bases, leaving 8 bases of the junction unmatched. CDR3 bases: TGTGCCATCAGTGAGGGACCGGGACAGGGACCCAATCAGCCCCAGCATTTT. Amino acids: CAISEGPGQGPNQPQHF.

This rearrangement joins TRBV6-1 to TRBJ1-1; TRBD1 is a possible D gene (6 bases). CDR1 MNHNS and CDR2 SASEGT come from the germline V gene. Deletions cut 2 bases from V and 4 bases from J, with 11 bases between. The CDR3 consists of 14 residues. The CDR3 nucleotides are TGTGCCAGCAGTGAAATTCAGGGGTCCACTGAAGCTTTCTTT. Translated: CASSEIQGSTEAFF.

This chain uses TRBV7-9 with TRBJ2-2; tentative D call: TRBD1 (6 bases). The CDR3 length is 15 residues. V was clipped by 5 bases and J by 5 bases, with 15 bases between them. The germline V gene encodes CDR1 SEHNR and CDR2 FQNEAQ (reference sequence). This CDR3 reads CASSPRRTDTGELFF. The CDR3 nucleotides read TGTGCCAGCAGCCCGAGACGGACAGATACCGGGGAGCTGTTTTTT.

J is TRBJ2-5 and V is TRBV5-1, with D possibly TRBD1 on 5 matching bases. Germline V lookup: CDR1 SGHRS, CDR2 YFSETQ. The CDR3 is 14 residues long. Trimming removed 4 bases at V and 1 base at J, with 11 bases between. The CDR3 sequence: CASSLDILQETQYF. Written as DNA, the CDR3 is TGCGCCAGCAGCCTGGACATCCTCCAAGAGACCCAGTACTTC.

J is TRBJ1-2 and V is TRBV11-2; D unclear. Germline CDR1 is SGHAT and CDR2 is FQNNGV. V lost 5 bases and J 5 bases, leaving 18 bases between the germline ends. CDR3 size: 15 residues. In DNA, the CDR3 is TGTGCCAGCAGCCCTCTTGGGAGGGCCGTTTATGGCTACACCTTC. It is translated as CASSPLGRAVYGYTF.

The chain joins TRBV7-2 to TRBJ1-4; 9 nucleotides match TRBD1. Per germline, CDR1 SGHTA and CDR2 FQGNSA. V was pared by 4 bases and J by 10 bases, with 10 bases of the junction left unmatched. The CDR3 has 15 residues. CDR3 coding DNA: TGTGCCAGCAGCTCACAAACTCTACAGGGGGCAAAACTGTTTTTT. It encodes CASSSQTLQGAKLFF. Full variable domain (remainder filled in from reference TRBV7-2 and TRBJ1-4): GAGVSQSPSNKVTEKGKDVELRCDPISGHTALYWYRQSLGQGLEFLIYFQGNSAPDKSGLPSDRFSAERTGGSVSTLTIQRTQQEDSAVYLCASSSQTLQGAKLFFGSGTQLSVL.

This rearrangement joins TRBV7-2 to TRBJ2-3, with 14 bases aligning to TRBD2. The CDR3 is made up of 18 amino acids. Trimming removed 1 base from V and 3 bases from J; junction bases left unmatched: 6. In germline, CDR1 is SGHTA, CDR2 FQGNSA. DNA of the CDR3: TGTGCCAGCAGCTTAGTGGACAGACTAGCGGGAGGGACAGATACGCAGTATTTT. Amino acid sequence: CASSLVDRLAGGTDTQYF. The full variable domain, rest sourced from reference TRBV7-2 and TRBJ2-3, is GAGVSQSPSNKVTEKGKDVELRCDPISGHTALYWYRQSLGQGLEFLIYFQGNSAPDKSGLPSDRFSAERTGGSVSTLTIQRTQQEDSAVYLCASSLVDRLAGGTDTQYFGPGTRLTVL.

The chain joins TRBV11-1 to TRBJ1-1; TRBD1 matches 7 bases. Germline trimming cut 3 bases from V and 0 bases from J; bases unmatched to any gene: 10. CDR3 length equals 17 residues. Germline V gene data show CDR1 as SGHAT and CDR2 as FQDESV (reference sequence). The CDR3 nucleotides are TGTGCCAGCAGCTTCCGTATCACAGGGGCCCTGAACACTGAAGCTTTCTTT. It yields the protein CASSFRITGALNTEAFF. Full variable domain (outside the CDR3, taken from reference TRBV11-1 and TRBJ1-1): EAEVAQSPRYKITEKSQAVAFWCDPISGHATLYWYRQILGQGPELLVQFQDESVVDDSQLPKDRFSAERLKGVDSTLKIQPAELGDSAMYLCASSFRITGALNTEAFFGQGTRLTVV.

The V gene is TRBV5-4, the J gene TRBJ1-3; no reliable D call. This CDR3 contains 12 residues. The germline V gene has CDR1 SGHNT and CDR2 YYREEE (reference sequence). The V gene lost 0 bases and the J gene lost 2 bases, with 0 bases spanning the gap. CDR3 region: CASSLAGNTIYF. CDR3 DNA sequence: TGTGCCAGCAGCTTGGCTGGAAACACCATATATTTT.

The DNA of the CDR3 is TGTGCCAGCAGCTTAGATCGCTTGGGATTCTCTGGAAACACCATATATTTT. It translates to CASSLDRLGFSGNTIYF. The chain recombines TRBV7-2 with TRBJ1-3; D remains unclear. V was shortened by 1 base and J by 0 bases, with 13 bases between the two germline ends. Germline V gives CDR1 SGHTA, CDR2 FQGNSA. The CDR3 runs 17 residues. The full variable domain, completed using reference TRBV7-2 and TRBJ1-3, is GAGVSQSPSNKVTEKGKDVELRCDPISGHTALYWYRQSLGQGLEFLIYFQGNSAPDKSGLPSDRFSAERTGGSVSTLTIQRTQQEDSAVYLCASSLDRLGFSGNTIYFGEGSWLTVV.

The table lists this clone with a few counts. The chain carries TRBV5-1 and TRBJ1-1; no firm D call. The CDR3 runs 13 residues. The germline V gene encodes CDR1 SGHRS and CDR2 YFSETQ. V was shortened by 4 bases and J by 1 base, with 8 bases between the two germline ends. CDR3 protein: CASSIPGNTEAFF. CDR3 sequence (DNA): TGCGCCAGCAGCATCCCAGGGAACACTGAAGCTTTCTTT.

The chain joins TRBV5-1 to TRBJ2-2; D not certain. The germline CDR1 and CDR2 sequences are SGHRS and YFSETQ. V was cut by 2 bases and J by 3 bases, with 8 bases left in between. The CDR3 has 14 residues. The CDR3: CASSLGYDTGELFF. CDR3 DNA: TGCGCCAGCAGCTTAGGTTACGACACCGGGGAGCTGTTTTTT.

The J gene is TRBJ2-2, the V gene TRBV7-6; TRBD1 is a possible D gene (5 bases). Trimming took off 5 bases at V and 3 bases at J, with 7 bases between the two ends. The V gene's germline CDR1 is SGHVS and CDR2 FNYEAQ. This CDR3 is 13 amino acids long. CDR3 sequence: CASSKTDTGELFF. The CDR3 DNA reads as TGTGCCAGCAGCAAGACAGACACCGGGGAGCTGTTTTTT.

J is TRBJ1-2 and V is TRBV5-1; D is unresolved. The germline V gene encodes CDR1 SGHRS and CDR2 YFSETQ. With 7 bases removed from V and 6 bases from J, the gap between germline ends came to 10 bases. The CDR3 runs 11 residues. Here the CDR3 DNA reads TGCGCCAGCGGCGGGATGGATGGCTACACCTTC. This codes for CASGGMDGYTF. The variable domain in full, completed from reference TRBV5-1 and TRBJ1-2, reads KAGVTQTPRYLIKTRGQQVTLSCSPISGHRSVSWYQQTPGQGLQFLFEYFSETQRNKGNFPGRFSGRQFSNSRSEMNVSTLELGDSALYLCASGGMDGYTFGSGTRLTVV.

The chain recombines TRBV4-2 with TRBJ2-1; D may match TRBD1 or TRBD2 (6 bases each). This CDR3 region has 15 residues. The ends were cut back, 1 base at V and 9 bases at J, with 16 bases in the middle. Germline assignment: CDR1 LGHNA and CDR2 YNFKEQ. CDR3: CASSQAGAGGVEQFF. DNA for the CDR3: TGTGCCAGCAGCCAAGCGGGGGCAGGAGGGGTTGAGCAGTTCTTC.

The CDR3 nucleotides are TGTGCCAGCAGCTTTAGTGAGTTCAATCAGCCCCAGCATTTT. It encodes CASSFSEFNQPQHF. The chain uses TRBV7-9 and TRBJ1-5; D is ambiguous. V shed 3 bases and J shed 3 bases, with 9 bases lying between them. The CDR3 runs 14 residues. Germline-derived CDR1 and CDR2 are SEHNR and FQNEAQ (reference sequence).

J is TRBJ2-1 and V is TRBV5-6, with 8 bases that match TRBD1. Germline values: CDR1 SGHDT, CDR2 YYEEEE. Unmatched junction bases numbered 6, after V lost 3 bases and J lost 4 bases. The CDR3 spans 15 residues. Here the CDR3 DNA reads TGTGCCAGCAGCTGGGGGACAGGACCTTACAATGAGCAGTTCTTC. The encoded protein is CASSWGTGPYNEQFF.

The chain carries TRBV30 and TRBJ2-7, with D perhaps TRBD1 (5 bases). The CDR3 consists of 12 residues. V shed 5 bases and J shed 4 bases, with 12 bases lying between them. Germline V lookup: CDR1 GTSNPN, CDR2 SVGIG (reference sequence). DNA for the CDR3: TGTGCCTGGGGCAGGGTCTCTTACGAGCAGTACTTC. This translates into CAWGRVSYEQYF.

V is TRBV4-1 and J is TRBJ1-3, with D possibly being TRBD1 (5 bases). CDR1 and CDR2 from the germline V gene are MGHRA and YSYEKL. V was cut by 4 bases and J by 0 bases, with 13 bases left in between. CDR3 length: 16 residues. The CDR3 coding sequence is TGCGCCAGCAGCCCAGGCAGGGTCCGCTCTGGAAACACCATATATTTT. It yields the protein CASSPGRVRSGNTIYF.